One sample yielded the 8 T cell receptor beta chains listed below, sequenced in a study of blood T cell repertoires in COVID-19. TCRdb's table, derived via immunoSEQ multiplex PCR, lists solely in-frame clones and lacks some. Here the sample spans some 360,000 clones, around nine tenths being singletons. Sample: PBMCs or T cells enriched from blood (not recorded which). Receptors were obtained from a woman in her thirties who had been exposed to COVID-19.

The rearrangement joins TRBV4-1 to TRBJ2-7; D is unclear. V was clipped by 0 bases and J by 1 base, with 10 bases between them. Looked up from germline, CDR1 is MGHRA and CDR2 is YSYEKL. This CDR3 has 15 amino acids. CDR3 residues: CASSQDLSLSYEQYF. DNA of the CDR3: TGCGCCAGCAGCCAAGATCTCTCCCTGTCCTACGAGCAGTACTTC.

The chain recombines TRBV5-1 with TRBJ1-1, with D possibly being TRBD1 (6 bases). Germline V gene lookup returns CDR1 SGHRS and CDR2 YFSETQ. Trimming removed 4 bases from V and 1 base from J, with 14 bases in between. This CDR3 comprises 15 residues. CDR3 in amino acids: CASSRTVKGNTEAFF. Here the CDR3 DNA reads TGCGCCAGCAGCAGGACAGTCAAGGGGAACACTGAAGCTTTCTTT.

This clone was observed once. This chain connects TRBV7-9 to TRBJ2-7, with D possibly being TRBD2 (6 bases). Germline loops: CDR1 SEHNR, CDR2 FQNEAQ (reference sequence). V was shortened by 4 bases and J by 6 bases, with 19 bases between the two germline ends. CDR3 size: 15 residues. The DNA for the CDR3 is TGTGCCAGCAGCTCACCGGGACCCCGCGGGGTCGAGCAGTACTTC. As protein: CASSSPGPRGVEQYF.

The J gene is TRBJ2-7, the V gene TRBV10-3; D gene unclear. CDR1 is ENHRY, CDR2 SYGVKD, per germline. CDR3 size: 12 residues. Trimming shortened V by 2 bases and J by 3 bases, and 5 bases separated the two germline ends. As DNA, the CDR3 is TGTGCCATCAGTGAGCCCCGCTACGAGCAGTACTTC. Encoded protein: CAISEPRYEQYF.

The genes are TRBV29-1 and TRBJ2-5; possible D gene TRBD2, 5 bases. The germline V gene encodes CDR1 SQVTM and CDR2 ANQGSEA. The CDR3 has 13 residues. V was clipped by 3 bases and J by 7 bases, with 15 bases between them. CDR3 nucleotides: TGCAGCGTTGAGAGGGTTGGTGCGGGGACCCAGTACTTC. It yields the protein CSVERVGAGTQYF.

V usage is TRBV19 and J usage is TRBJ2-3, with 8 bases that match TRBD2. The CDR3 totals 14 residues. Germline CDR1 is LNHDA and CDR2 is SQIVND (reference sequence). V shed 8 bases and J 4 bases; nucleotides not matched to a gene: 8. Written as DNA, the CDR3 is TGTGCCAGTGTAAGCGGGAGTGGGTCAGATACGCAGTATTTT. Amino acid sequence: CASVSGSGSDTQYF.

The chain carries TRBV6-5 and TRBJ1-5; D call uncertain. V was shortened by 11 bases and J by 4 bases, with 12 bases between the two germline ends. This CDR3 comprises 12 residues. Germline CDR1 is MNHEY and CDR2 is SVGAGI. CDR3: CAHAGSNQPQHF. In nucleotides, the CDR3 is TGTGCCCATGCGGGATCGAATCAGCCCCAGCATTTT.

Turning to this clone: The junction departs from germline at one end; a sequencing error may be responsible. The J gene is TRBJ2-1, the V gene TRBV11-2; 12 positions agree with TRBD2. The CDR3 has 16 amino acids. From germline, CDR1 is SGHAT and CDR2 FQNNGV. CDR3 DNA sequence: TGTGCCAGCAGCTTAGCCGCGGGACTAGCGGGTCCAACCCCTCTCTTC. Protein: CASSLAAGLAGPTPLF.